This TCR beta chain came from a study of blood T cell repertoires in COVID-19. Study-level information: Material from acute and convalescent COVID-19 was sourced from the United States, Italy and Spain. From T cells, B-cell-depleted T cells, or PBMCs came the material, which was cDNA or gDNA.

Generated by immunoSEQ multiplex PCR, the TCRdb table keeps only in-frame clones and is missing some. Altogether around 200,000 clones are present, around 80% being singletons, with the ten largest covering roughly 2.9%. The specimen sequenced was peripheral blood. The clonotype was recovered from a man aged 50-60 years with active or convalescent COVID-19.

This chain's CDR3 is CAISESGPSGHTGELFF. Here the CDR3 DNA reads TGTGCCATCAGTGAGTCAGGGCCTAGCGGCCACACCGGGGAGCTGTTTTTT. This rearrangement joins TRBV10-3 to TRBJ2-2; 7 nucleotides agree with TRBD2. V trimming: 0 bases; J trimming: 3 bases; junction bases outside the gene matches: 7. This CDR3 contains 17 residues. Per the germline V gene, CDR1 is ENHRY and CDR2 is SYGVKD.